The 6 T cell receptor beta chains below come from one sample, sequenced in a study of T cell responses to AZD1222 COVID-19 vaccine. Here immunoSEQ multiplex PCR was the method, and the copy in TCRdb shows in-frame clones only, minus some. The sample yields about 110,000 clones, about 91% seen once. This material consisted of peripheral blood, taken 28 days after the second AZD1222 dose. The receptor source for this set is an adult who received the AZD1222 COVID-19 vaccine.

V gene TRBV29-1 combines with J gene TRBJ2-7, with a tentative D call TRBD2 (6 bases). Trimming pared 3 bases from V and 2 bases from J, leaving 8 bases between. The CDR3 loop spans 12 amino acids. The germline gives CDR1 SQVTM, CDR2 ANQGSEA. CDR3: CSVDAGTYEQYF. CDR3 sequence (DNA): TGCAGCGTTGACGCGGGGACCTACGAGCAGTACTTC.

The chain has TRBV18 and TRBJ1-4; D perhaps matches TRBD1 (6 bases). Germline CDR1 is KGHSH and CDR2 is LQKENI. This CDR3 contains 17 residues. Trimming stripped 2 bases from V and 1 base from J, with 14 bases between. CDR3 sequence reads: CASSPGQGILTNEKLFF. The DNA for the CDR3 is TGTGCCAGCTCACCAGGGCAGGGGATTTTAACTAATGAAAAACTGTTTTTT.

V gene TRBV19 combines with J gene TRBJ2-1; a weak D match, TRBD2 (6 bases). The CDR3 covers 15 residues. Germline values: CDR1 LNHDA, CDR2 SQIVND (reference sequence). V was pared by 6 bases and J by 0 bases, with 12 bases between. The CDR3 DNA reads TGTGCCAGTAGCTCTAGCGAGGACTCCTACAATGAGCAGTTCTTC. Its translation is CASSSSEDSYNEQFF.

This chain joins TRBV10-1 and TRBJ2-5, with D possibly being TRBD1 (5 bases). CDR1 is WNHNN and CDR2 is SYGVQD in the germline V gene (reference sequence). The CDR3 has 14 amino acids. The V gene lost 6 bases and the J gene lost 1 base, with 12 bases spanning the gap. CDR3 nucleotides: TGCGCCAGCAGGCTAAGGGGCCGCCAAGAGACCCAGTACTTC. Protein product: CASRLRGRQETQYF.

This rearrangement joins TRBV19 to TRBJ2-4; D unclear. Trimming took off 6 bases at V and 0 bases at J, with 12 bases between the two ends. The CDR3 is 15 residues long. CDR1 and CDR2 from the germline V gene are LNHDA and SQIVND (reference sequence). This chain's CDR3 is CASRVHGLAKNIQYF. CDR3 nucleotides: TGTGCCAGTAGGGTACACGGATTAGCCAAAAACATTCAGTACTTC. Complete variable domain (other parts from reference TRBV19 and TRBJ2-4): DGGITQSPKYLFRKEGQNVTLSCEQNLNHDAMYWYRQDPGQGLRLIYYSQIVNDFQKGDIAEGYSVSREKKESFPLTVTSAQKNPTAFYLCASRVHGLAKNIQYFGAGTRLSVL.

The chain couples TRBV6-5 to TRBJ2-1; the D is unclear. The V and J ends lost 7 bases and 0 bases respectively, with 10 bases between them. Germline values: CDR1 MNHEY, CDR2 SVGAGI. This CDR3 contains 14 residues. The CDR3 reads CASKKDRSYNEQFF. DNA of the CDR3: TGTGCCAGCAAGAAGGATCGCTCCTACAATGAGCAGTTCTTC.